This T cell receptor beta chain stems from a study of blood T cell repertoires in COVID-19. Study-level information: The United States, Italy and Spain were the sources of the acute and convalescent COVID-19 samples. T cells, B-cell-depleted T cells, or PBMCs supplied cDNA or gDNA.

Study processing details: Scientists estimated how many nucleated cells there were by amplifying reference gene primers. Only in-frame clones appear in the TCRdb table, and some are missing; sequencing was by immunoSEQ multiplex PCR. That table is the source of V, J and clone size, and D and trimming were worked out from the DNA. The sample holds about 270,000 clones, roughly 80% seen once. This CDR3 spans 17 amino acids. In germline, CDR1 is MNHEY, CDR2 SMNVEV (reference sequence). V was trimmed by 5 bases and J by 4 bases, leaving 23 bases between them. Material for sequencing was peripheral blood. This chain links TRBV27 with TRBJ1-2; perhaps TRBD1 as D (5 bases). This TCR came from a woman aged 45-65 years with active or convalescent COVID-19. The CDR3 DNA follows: TGTGCCAGCAGTCTCTCGCGACAGCACACTATCCCCTATGGCTACACCTTC. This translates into CASSLSRQHTIPYGYTF.